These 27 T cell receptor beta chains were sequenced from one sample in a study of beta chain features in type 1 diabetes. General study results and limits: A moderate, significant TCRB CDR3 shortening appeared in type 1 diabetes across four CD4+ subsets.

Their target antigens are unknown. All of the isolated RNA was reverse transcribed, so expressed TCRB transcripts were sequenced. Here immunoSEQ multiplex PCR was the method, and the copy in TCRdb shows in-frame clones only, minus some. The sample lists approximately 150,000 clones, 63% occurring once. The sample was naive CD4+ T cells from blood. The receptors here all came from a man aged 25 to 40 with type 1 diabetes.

CDR3 coding DNA: TGCAGCGTTGAATGGGTTAGGGACGGCCTCTCCTACGAGCAGTACTTC. Encoded protein: CSVEWVRDGLSYEQYF. V is TRBV29-1 and J is TRBJ2-7; D possibly uses TRBD1 or TRBD2 (5 bases each). The V gene lost 2 bases and the J gene lost 0 bases, with 17 bases spanning the gap. Germline V gene data show CDR1 as SQVTM and CDR2 as ANQGSEA. This CDR3 has 16 residues.

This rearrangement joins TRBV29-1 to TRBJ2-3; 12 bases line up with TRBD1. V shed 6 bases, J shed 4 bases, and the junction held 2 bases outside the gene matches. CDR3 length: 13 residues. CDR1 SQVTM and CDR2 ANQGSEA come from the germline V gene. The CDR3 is CSVGTGGADTQYF. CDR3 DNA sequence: TGCAGCGTGGGGACAGGGGGCGCAGATACGCAGTATTTT.

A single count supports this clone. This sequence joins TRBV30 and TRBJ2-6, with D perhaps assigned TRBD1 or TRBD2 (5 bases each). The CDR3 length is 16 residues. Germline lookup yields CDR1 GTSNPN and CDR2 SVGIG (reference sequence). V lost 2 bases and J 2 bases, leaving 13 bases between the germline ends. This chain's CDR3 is CAWSFTGRPGANVLTF. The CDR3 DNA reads TGTGCCTGGAGTTTTACGGGACGACCTGGGGCCAACGTCCTGACTTTC.

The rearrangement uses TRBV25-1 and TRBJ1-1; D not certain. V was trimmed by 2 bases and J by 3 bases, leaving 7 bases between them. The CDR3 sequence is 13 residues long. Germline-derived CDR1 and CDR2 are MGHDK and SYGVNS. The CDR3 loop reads CASSEGFYTEAFF. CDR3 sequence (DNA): TGTGCCAGCAGTGAAGGCTTTTACACTGAAGCTTTCTTT. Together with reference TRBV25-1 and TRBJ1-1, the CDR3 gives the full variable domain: EADIYQTPRYLVIGTGKKITLECSQTMGHDKMYWYQQDPGMELHLIHYSYGVNSTEKGDLSSESTVSRIRTEHFPLTLESARPSHTSQYLCASSEGFYTEAFFGQGTRLTVV.

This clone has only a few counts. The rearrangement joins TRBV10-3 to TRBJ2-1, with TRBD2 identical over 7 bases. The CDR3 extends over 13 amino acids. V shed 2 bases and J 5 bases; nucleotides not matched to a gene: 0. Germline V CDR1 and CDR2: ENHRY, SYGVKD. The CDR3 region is CAISEAGDNEQFF. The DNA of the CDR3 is TGTGCCATCAGTGAGGCGGGGGACAATGAGCAGTTCTTC.

CDR3 in amino acids: CASSPRTSGGAYNEQFF. CDR3 DNA: TGTGCCAGCAGCCCACGGACTAGCGGGGGGGCTTACAATGAGCAGTTCTTC. The chain couples TRBV13 to TRBJ2-1, with 15 bases aligning to TRBD2. Germline CDR1 and CDR2: PRHDT and FYEKMQ (reference sequence). With V trimmed by 5 bases and J by 4 bases, 6 bases remained unmatched. The CDR3 consists of 17 residues.

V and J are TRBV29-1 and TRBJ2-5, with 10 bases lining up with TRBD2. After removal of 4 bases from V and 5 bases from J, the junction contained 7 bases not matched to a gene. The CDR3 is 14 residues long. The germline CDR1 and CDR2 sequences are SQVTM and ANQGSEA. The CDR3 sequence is CSVGASGGLETQYF. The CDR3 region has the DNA TGCAGCGTTGGGGCTAGCGGGGGCCTGGAGACCCAGTACTTC.

CDR3 in DNA: TGTGCCTGGAGTGTTACGAGGACGAGCTCTGGGGCCAACGTCCTGACTTTC. Its protein is CAWSVTRTSSGANVLTF. The chain carries TRBV30 and TRBJ2-6; D remains ambiguous. The CDR3 has 17 residues. Germline V gene sequence: CDR1 GTSNPN, CDR2 SVGIG (reference sequence). Trimming removed 0 bases at V and 0 bases at J, with 12 bases between.

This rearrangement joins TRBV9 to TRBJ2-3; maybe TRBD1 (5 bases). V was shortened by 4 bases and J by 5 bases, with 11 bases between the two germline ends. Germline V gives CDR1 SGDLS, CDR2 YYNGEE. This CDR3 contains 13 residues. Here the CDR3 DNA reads TGTGCCAGCAGCTCAAGAAGGGGAGATACGCAGTATTTT. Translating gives CASSSRRGDTQYF.

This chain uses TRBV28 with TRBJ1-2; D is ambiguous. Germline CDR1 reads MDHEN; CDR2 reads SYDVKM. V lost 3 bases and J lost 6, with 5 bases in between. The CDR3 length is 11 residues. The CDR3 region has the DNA TGTGCCAGCAGTTTGGAGGATGGCTACACCTTC. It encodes CASSLEDGYTF.

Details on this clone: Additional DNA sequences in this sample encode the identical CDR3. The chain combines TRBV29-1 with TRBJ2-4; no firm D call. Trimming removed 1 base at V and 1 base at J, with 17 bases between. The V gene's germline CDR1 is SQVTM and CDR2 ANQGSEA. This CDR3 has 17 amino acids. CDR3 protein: CSVEVRLSQLAKNIQYF. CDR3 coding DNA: TGCAGCGTTGAAGTCCGTCTCTCACAGCTGGCCAAAAACATTCAGTACTTC. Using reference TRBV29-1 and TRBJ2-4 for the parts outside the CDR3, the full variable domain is SAVISQKPSRDICQRGTSLTIQCQVDSQVTMMFWYRQQPGQSLTLIATANQGSEATYESGFVIDKFPISRPNLTFSTLTVSNMSPEDSSIYLCSVEVRLSQLAKNIQYFGAGTRLSVL.

CDR3 coding DNA: TGTGCCAGCAGGACAGCTTATCAGCCCCAGCATTTT. Its translation: CASRTAYQPQHF. The chain carries TRBV2 and TRBJ1-5, with D tentatively TRBD1 (5 bases). The CDR3 runs 12 residues. CDR1 SNHLY and CDR2 FYNNEI come from the germline V gene. Trimming removed 6 bases from V and 5 bases from J, with 8 bases in between.

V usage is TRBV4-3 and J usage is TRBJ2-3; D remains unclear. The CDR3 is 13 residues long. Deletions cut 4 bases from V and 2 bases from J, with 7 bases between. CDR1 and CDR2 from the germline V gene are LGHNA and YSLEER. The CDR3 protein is CASSPRFTDTQYF. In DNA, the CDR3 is TGCGCCAGCAGCCCGAGATTCACAGATACGCAGTATTTT.

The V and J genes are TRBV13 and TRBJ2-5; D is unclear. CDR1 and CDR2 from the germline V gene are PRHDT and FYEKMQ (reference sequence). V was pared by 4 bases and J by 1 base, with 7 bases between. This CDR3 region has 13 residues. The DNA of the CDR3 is TGTGCCAGCAGCTCCCTATTCCAAGAGACCCAGTACTTC. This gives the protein CASSSLFQETQYF.

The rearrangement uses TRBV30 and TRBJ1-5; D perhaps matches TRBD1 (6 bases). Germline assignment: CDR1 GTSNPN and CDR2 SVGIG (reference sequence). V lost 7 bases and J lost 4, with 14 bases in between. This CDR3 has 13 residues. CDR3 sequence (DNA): TGTGCCTACACGACACAGGGTAATCAGCCCCAGCATTTT. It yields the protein CAYTTQGNQPQHF.

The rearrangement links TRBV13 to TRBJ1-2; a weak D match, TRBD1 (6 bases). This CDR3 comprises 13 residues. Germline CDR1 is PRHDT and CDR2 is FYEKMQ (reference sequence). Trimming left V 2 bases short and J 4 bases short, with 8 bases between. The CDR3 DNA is TGTGCCAGCAGCTTATCAGGGGCCTATGGCTACACCTTC. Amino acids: CASSLSGAYGYTF.

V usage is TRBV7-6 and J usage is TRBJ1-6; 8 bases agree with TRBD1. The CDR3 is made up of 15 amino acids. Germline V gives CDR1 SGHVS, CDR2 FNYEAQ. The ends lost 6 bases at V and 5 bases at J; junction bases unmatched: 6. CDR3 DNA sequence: TGTGCCAGCAGTCAGGGGGCGCCTAATAATTCACCCCTCCACTTT. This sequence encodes CASSQGAPNNSPLHF.

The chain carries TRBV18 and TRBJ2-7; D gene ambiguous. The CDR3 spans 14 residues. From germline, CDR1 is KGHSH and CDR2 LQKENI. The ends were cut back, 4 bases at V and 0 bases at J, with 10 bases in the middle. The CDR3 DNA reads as TGTGCCAGCTCACAACTCGTAAGCTCCTACGAGCAGTACTTC. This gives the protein CASSQLVSSYEQYF.

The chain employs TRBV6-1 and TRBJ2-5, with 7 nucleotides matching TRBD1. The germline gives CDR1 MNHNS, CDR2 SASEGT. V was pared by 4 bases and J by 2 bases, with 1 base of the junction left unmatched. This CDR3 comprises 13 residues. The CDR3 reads CASSGQGQETQYF. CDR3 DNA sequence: TGTGCCAGCAGTGGACAGGGACAAGAGACCCAGTACTTC.

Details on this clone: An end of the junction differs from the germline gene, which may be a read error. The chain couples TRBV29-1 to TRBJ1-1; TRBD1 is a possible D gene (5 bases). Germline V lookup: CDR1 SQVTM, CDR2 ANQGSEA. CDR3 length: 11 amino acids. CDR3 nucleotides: TGCAGCGTTGGAAAGGAGCGAGTTGGGGCCTTT. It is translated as CSVGKERVGAF.

The CDR3 loop is CASRTAPGSAYEQYF. CDR3 nucleotide sequence: TGCGCCAGCAGAACGGCCCCAGGGTCCGCCTACGAGCAGTACTTC. The rearrangement links TRBV5-1 to TRBJ2-7; D is perhaps TRBD1 (5 bases). This CDR3 region has 15 residues. Germline V CDR1 and CDR2: SGHRS, YFSETQ. Trimming took 5 bases from V and 2 from J, leaving 17 bases between them.

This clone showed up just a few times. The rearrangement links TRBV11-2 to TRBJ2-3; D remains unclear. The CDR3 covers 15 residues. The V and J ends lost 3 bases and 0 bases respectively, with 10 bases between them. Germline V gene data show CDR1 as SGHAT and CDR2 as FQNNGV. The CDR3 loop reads CASSFLQASTDTQYF. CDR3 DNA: TGTGCCAGCAGCTTTCTTCAGGCTAGCACAGATACGCAGTATTTT. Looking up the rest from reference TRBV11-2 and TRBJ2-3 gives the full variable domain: EAGVAQSPRYKIIEKRQSVAFWCNPISGHATLYWYQQILGQGPKLLIQFQNNGVVDDSQLPKDRFSAERLKGVDSTLKIQPAKLEDSAVYLCASSFLQASTDTQYFGPGTRLTVL.

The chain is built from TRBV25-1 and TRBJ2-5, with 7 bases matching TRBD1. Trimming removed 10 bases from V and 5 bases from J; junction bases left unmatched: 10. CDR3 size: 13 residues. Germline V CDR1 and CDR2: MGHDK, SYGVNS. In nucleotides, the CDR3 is TGTGCCACCCTAACAGGGGCTCGGGAGACCCAGTACTTC. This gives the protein CATLTGARETQYF.

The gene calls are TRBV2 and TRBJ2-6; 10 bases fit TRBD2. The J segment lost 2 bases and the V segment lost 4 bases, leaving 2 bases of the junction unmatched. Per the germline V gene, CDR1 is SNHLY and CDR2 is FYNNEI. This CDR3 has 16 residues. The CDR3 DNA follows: TGTGCCAGCAGTGGCCTAGCGGGGGCTGGGGCCAACGTCCTGACTTTC. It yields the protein CASSGLAGAGANVLTF.

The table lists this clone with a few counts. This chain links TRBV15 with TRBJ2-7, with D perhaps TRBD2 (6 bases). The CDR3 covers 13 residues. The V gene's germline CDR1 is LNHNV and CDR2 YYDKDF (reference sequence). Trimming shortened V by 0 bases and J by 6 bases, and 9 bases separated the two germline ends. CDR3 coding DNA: TGTGCCACCAGCAGAGATCTGGGGGGCGAGCAGTACTTC. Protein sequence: CATSRDLGGEQYF.

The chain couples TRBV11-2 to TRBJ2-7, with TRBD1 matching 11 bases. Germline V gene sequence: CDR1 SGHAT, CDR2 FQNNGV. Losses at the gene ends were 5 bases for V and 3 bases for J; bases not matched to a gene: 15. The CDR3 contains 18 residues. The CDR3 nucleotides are TGTGCCAGCAGCCCGCTGGACAGGGGGCTATCAGGTATCTACGAGCAGTACTTC. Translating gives CASSPLDRGLSGIYEQYF.

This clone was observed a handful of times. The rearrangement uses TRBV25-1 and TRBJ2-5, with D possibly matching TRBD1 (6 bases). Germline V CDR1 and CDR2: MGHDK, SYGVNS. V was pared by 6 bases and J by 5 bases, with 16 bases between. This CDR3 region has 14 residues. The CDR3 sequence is CASRDTQGRETQYF. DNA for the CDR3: TGTGCCAGCAGAGATACACAGGGTCGGGAGACCCAGTACTTC.